This entry lists 21 T cell receptor beta chains sequenced from one sample in a study of shared clonotypes between healthy human individuals. Measured with immunoSEQ multiplex PCR; TCRdb has only the in-frame clones, and not every one. Among more than 1,200,000 clones, around 98.5% were seen once, and the ten largest hold 0.36%. Sequenced input: naive CD4+ T cells sorted from blood. Subset defined: CD45RA+ positively selected. These receptors were obtained from a man between 25 and 39 years old in good health.

The V call is TRBV7-6, the J call TRBJ1-2, with D hard to call. The V gene's germline CDR1 is SGHVS and CDR2 FNYEAQ. CDR3 length equals 15 residues. Trimming took 1 base from V and 0 from J, leaving 9 bases between them. CDR3 amino acids: CASSLDARANYGYTF. CDR3 sequence (DNA): TGTGCCAGCAGCTTAGATGCCAGAGCTAACTATGGCTACACCTTC.

This chain joins TRBV28 and TRBJ1-1; the D gene is possibly TRBD1 (5 bases). V lost 7 bases, J lost 11 bases, and 17 bases lay in between. Germline lookup yields CDR1 MDHEN and CDR2 SYDVKM. This CDR3 has 12 residues. The CDR3 coding sequence is TGTGCCAGCACCCCCGGGACGTATGGGGCTTTCTTT. The encoded protein is CASTPGTYGAFF.

The rearrangement joins TRBV5-1 to TRBJ2-1; 8 bases are a match to TRBD2. The ends lost 2 bases at V and 5 bases at J; junction bases unmatched: 6. Germline V CDR1 and CDR2: SGHRS, YFSETQ. This CDR3 region has 15 residues. CDR3 nucleotides: TGCGCCAGCAGCTTATTCGTAGCGGGAAACAATGAGCAGTTCTTC. It yields the protein CASSLFVAGNNEQFF.

The rearrangement joins TRBV4-3 to TRBJ2-3; D is possibly TRBD2 (6 bases). The V end lost 1 base, the J end lost 0 bases, and 14 bases lay between the germline ends. Germline CDR1 reads LGHNA; CDR2 reads YSLEER. The CDR3 consists of 17 residues. CDR3 in amino acids: CASSQGGSGLSTDTQYF. The CDR3 bases are TGCGCCAGCAGCCAAGGTGGTAGCGGCCTCAGCACAGATACGCAGTATTTT.

The gene calls are TRBV12-5 and TRBJ2-2; D unclear. V was clipped by 6 bases and J by 2 bases, with 4 bases between them. The germline CDR1 and CDR2 sequences are LGHNT and FRNRAP. This CDR3 is 12 amino acids long. As DNA, the CDR3 is TGTGCTAGTGGAGAAAACACCGGGGAGCTGTTTTTT. Its translation is CASGENTGELFF.

This clone was seen only once. J is TRBJ2-1 and V is TRBV5-1; 7 nucleotides agree with TRBD2. CDR3 size: 18 residues. Trimming removed 0 bases from V and 2 bases from J; junction bases left unmatched: 11. CDR1 is SGHRS, CDR2 YFSETQ, per germline. The CDR3: CASSLDNRQRGPYNEQFF. DNA for the CDR3: TGCGCCAGCAGCTTGGACAACAGACAGCGGGGACCCTACAATGAGCAGTTCTTC.

The chain joins TRBV5-1 to TRBJ2-7; 10 bases fit TRBD1. This CDR3 has 17 residues. The germline V gene encodes CDR1 SGHRS and CDR2 YFSETQ. The ends lost 0 bases at V and 5 bases at J; junction bases unmatched: 11. DNA for the CDR3: TGCGCCAGCAGCTTGGGACCCGGAGGGACAGGGGTCCACGAGCAGTACTTC. Its protein product is CASSLGPGGTGVHEQYF.

The gene calls are TRBV5-6 and TRBJ2-1, with 7 bases identical to TRBD2. The V segment lost 0 bases and the J segment 5 bases; nucleotides outside the gene matches: 8. Germline lookup yields CDR1 SGHDT and CDR2 YYEEEE. The CDR3 extends over 16 amino acids. CDR3 loop: CASSLVGLGDDNEQFF. CDR3 DNA sequence: TGTGCCAGCAGCTTGGTAGGACTAGGGGATGACAATGAGCAGTTCTTC.

The chain recombines TRBV9 with TRBJ1-5; D may be TRBD1 (5 bases). The V gene lost 0 bases and the J gene lost 3 bases, with 10 bases spanning the gap. In germline, CDR1 is SGDLS, CDR2 YYNGEE. This CDR3 region has 15 residues. The CDR3 here is CASSVGGAINQPQHF. For the CDR3, the DNA is TGTGCCAGCAGCGTAGGAGGGGCCATCAATCAGCCCCAGCATTTT.

This chain links TRBV18 with TRBJ2-7; D is unclear. The germline V gene has CDR1 KGHSH and CDR2 LQKENI. This CDR3 spans 16 amino acids. V dropped 0 bases and J dropped 0 bases, with 12 bases sitting between them. The CDR3 DNA follows: TGTGCCAGCTCACCACCAGGAAGTGGGAACTCCTACGAGCAGTACTTC. Translated, it gives CASSPPGSGNSYEQYF.

This chain joins TRBV7-3 and TRBJ2-3, with TRBD2 matching 7 bases. J gave up 0 bases and V 0 bases, and 3 bases lay outside the gene matches. Germline values: CDR1 SGHTA, CDR2 FQGTGA. This CDR3 is 16 amino acids long. The CDR3 DNA follows: TGTGCCAGCAGCTTAACCCCGGGAGGAAGCACAGATACGCAGTATTTT. It specifies CASSLTPGGSTDTQYF.

The V and J genes are TRBV27 and TRBJ1-5; D is unresolved. V lost 2 bases, J lost 7 bases, and 15 bases lay in between. CDR3 length: 15 amino acids. Per germline, CDR1 MNHEY and CDR2 SMNVEV (reference sequence). CDR3 coding DNA: TGTGCCAGCAGTTTAATTGGGTTTTCTGAGCAGCCCCAGCATTTT. Amino acids: CASSLIGFSEQPQHF.

The chain carries TRBV6-6 and TRBJ2-3; 7 bases line up with TRBD1. This CDR3 contains 15 residues. Trimming cost V 7 bases and J 2 bases; bases outside gene matches: 9. CDR1 is MNHNY and CDR2 is SVGAGI in the germline V gene (reference sequence). In nucleotides, the CDR3 is TGTGCCAGCACCGGATCGGGACAGCCCACAGATACGCAGTATTTT. It specifies CASTGSGQPTDTQYF.

The genes are TRBV6-1 and TRBJ2-7; 11 bases are shared with TRBD2. The CDR3 is 15 amino acids. V lost 6 bases and J lost 0; bases outside the gene matches: 4. Germline V gene data show CDR1 as MNHNS and CDR2 as SASEGT. DNA for the CDR3: TGTGCCAGCAGGGCGGGACTAGCGGCCTCCTACGAGCAGTACTTC. Protein product: CASRAGLAASYEQYF.

The genes are TRBV30 and TRBJ1-5; no definite D call. CDR1 is GTSNPN and CDR2 is SVGIG in the germline V gene (reference sequence). CDR3 length: 15 residues. V was trimmed by 0 bases and J by 4 bases, leaving 13 bases between them. The CDR3, as DNA: TGTGCCTGGAGTGTAAAGGAAGGTAAAAATCAGCCCCAGCATTTT. This translates into CAWSVKEGKNQPQHF.

The chain has TRBV5-1 and TRBJ2-7; D is perhaps TRBD1 or TRBD2 (5 bases each). V shed 5 bases and J shed 6 bases, with 15 bases lying between them. The CDR3 length is 13 residues. Germline V gene data show CDR1 as SGHRS and CDR2 as YFSETQ. The CDR3 DNA is TGCGCCAGCAGGGGGGTGACCCCGTCCGAGCAGTACTTC. It yields the protein CASRGVTPSEQYF.

The rearrangement links TRBV9 to TRBJ2-3; TRBD2 might be the D (5 bases). The CDR3 runs 14 residues. The germline V gene has CDR1 SGDLS and CDR2 YYNGEE. V lost 3 bases and J lost 5, with 13 bases in between. The CDR3 DNA reads TGTGCCAGCAGCGACCGGGGATGGGGAGATACGCAGTATTTT. Protein product: CASSDRGWGDTQYF.

The genes are TRBV5-4 and TRBJ2-3, with unresolved D. The CDR3 length is 16 residues. Germline CDR1 reads SGHNT; CDR2 reads YYREEE (reference sequence). Trimming stripped 7 bases from V and 6 bases from J, with 24 bases between. The CDR3 DNA reads TGTGCCAGCGACCCGAGACCATCCGCATCCGTGGATACGCAGTATTTT. Translating gives CASDPRPSASVDTQYF.

The genes are TRBV27 and TRBJ2-1; 8 bases align to TRBD2. Germline V CDR1 and CDR2: MNHEY, SMNVEV (reference sequence). The CDR3 length is 14 residues. V shed 8 bases and J 4 bases; nucleotides not matched to a gene: 7. CDR3 DNA sequence: TGTGCCAGCGCCCCGGTAGCGGGGTACAATGAGCAGTTCTTC. Translated: CASAPVAGYNEQFF.

The V gene is TRBV18, the J gene TRBJ2-1; D not resolved. CDR3 length equals 15 residues. V lost 1 base to trimming and J lost 9 bases, with 16 bases between them. Germline V gene sequence: CDR1 KGHSH, CDR2 LQKENI. The CDR3 protein is CASSPRPDLEREQFF. Written as DNA, the CDR3 is TGTGCCAGCTCACCACGACCGGATCTAGAACGTGAGCAGTTCTTC.

This clone was detected once. The same CDR3 also results from other DNA sequences found in this sample. V gene TRBV5-1 combines with J gene TRBJ2-2; D uncertain. Germline loops: CDR1 SGHRS, CDR2 YFSETQ. This CDR3 is 11 amino acids long. V was clipped by 8 bases and J by 4 bases, with 6 bases between them. CDR3 in amino acids: CASRSTGELFF. The CDR3 DNA follows: TGCGCCAGTAGATCCACCGGGGAGCTGTTTTTT.